This T cell receptor beta chain was captured in a study of T cell responses to AZD1222 COVID-19 vaccine. Study-level results: Researchers report vaccine-associated CD4 TCRs spanning spike, with dominance at 160-218 and 743-854.

The sample holds a few counts of this clone. Its antigen is not known. The trim removed 0 bases at V and 8 bases at J, leaving 11 bases unmatched. The CDR3 spans 17 residues. Germline V CDR1 and CDR2: KGHSH, LQKENI. TCRdb's table, derived via immunoSEQ multiplex PCR, lists solely in-frame clones and lacks some. In the table there are more than 65,000 clones, roughly 83% of which are singletons. The chain is built from TRBV18 and TRBJ1-3; 9 positions agree with TRBD1. Sequencing was performed on peripheral blood, taken 28 days after the second AZD1222 dose. The clonotype comes from an adult who received the AZD1222 COVID-19 vaccine. This chain's CDR3 is CASSPPTGGRKSDTIYF. The CDR3 DNA reads as TGTGCCAGCTCACCACCGACAGGGGGGAGAAAATCAGACACCATATATTTT. The full variable domain, rest sourced from reference TRBV18 and TRBJ1-3, is NAGVMQNPRHLVRRRGQEARLRCSPMKGHSHVYWYRQLPEEGLKFMVYLQKENIIDESGMPKERFSAEFPKEGPSILRIQQVVRGDSAAYFCASSPPTGGRKSDTIYFGEGSWLTVV.